Listed below are T cell receptor beta chains from one sample, sequenced in a study of blood T cell repertoires in COVID-19. Here immunoSEQ multiplex PCR was the method, and the copy in TCRdb shows in-frame clones only, minus some. The table has 150,000 to 200,000 clones, roughly 80% seen once; the top ten hold 14%. Specimen: PBMCs or T cells enriched from blood (not recorded which). The receptors originated from a man in his 60s who had been exposed to COVID-19. The CDR3 runs from the conserved cysteine through the conserved F or W. A D gene is named only where the DNA matches it firmly. Size values are once, few and many counts, or a class for expanded clones, and some rows have none.

d_call: TRBD2
clone_size: -
v_call: TRBV3-1/TRBV3-2
j_call: TRBJ2-2
cdr3_aa: CASSQDRGGPWTGELFF
cdr3_nt: TGTGCCAGCAGCCAAGATCGCGGGGGGCCGTGGACCGGGGAGCTGTTTTTT

d_call: TRBD1
clone_size: -
v_call: TRBV18
j_call: TRBJ1-6
cdr3_aa: CASSPIPGQNYNSPLHF
cdr3_nt: TGTGCCAGCTCACCAATCCCGGGACAGAACTATAATTCACCCCTCCACTTT

d_call: TRBD2
clone_size: -
v_call: TRBV3-1/TRBV3-2
j_call: TRBJ2-1
cdr3_aa: CASSHLGLAGGYIYNEQFF
cdr3_nt: TGTGCCAGCAGCCATTTGGGACTAGCGGGAGGGTACATTTACAATGAGCAGTTCTTC

d_call: -
clone_size: -
v_call: TRBV29-1
j_call: TRBJ2-5
cdr3_aa: CSVARLGETQYF
cdr3_nt: TGCAGCGTTGCCAGACTGGGAGAGACCCAGTACTTC

d_call: TRBD2
clone_size: -
v_call: TRBV5-1
j_call: TRBJ2-3
cdr3_aa: CASSLGAGVFTQYF
cdr3_nt: TGCGCCAGCAGCTTGGGTGCGGGAGTCTTTACGCAGTATTTT

d_call: -
clone_size: once
v_call: TRBV6-2/TRBV6-3
j_call: TRBJ2-7
cdr3_aa: CASSYSPQTILQYF
cdr3_nt: TGTGCCAGCAGTTACTCTCCACAGACTATCCTCCAGTACTTC

d_call: -
clone_size: -
v_call: TRBV2
j_call: TRBJ1-6
cdr3_aa: CASSEWWSISYNSPLHF
cdr3_nt: TGTGCCAGCAGTGAATGGTGGTCTATCTCCTATAATTCACCCCTCCACTTT

d_call: -
clone_size: -
v_call: TRBV7-9
j_call: TRBJ2-1
cdr3_aa: CASSLLLVNEQFF
cdr3_nt: TGTGCCAGCAGCTTACTATTGGTCAATGAGCAGTTCTTC

d_call: TRBD2
clone_size: -
v_call: TRBV7-2
j_call: TRBJ2-7
cdr3_aa: CASSVLAGGGEQYF
cdr3_nt: TGTGCCAGCAGTGTACTAGCGGGAGGAGGCGAGCAGTACTTC

d_call: -
clone_size: -
v_call: TRBV7-2
j_call: TRBJ1-4
cdr3_aa: CASSLDPLRPTGGNEKLFF
cdr3_nt: TGTGCCAGCAGCTTAGACCCCTTAAGACCAACGGGAGGCAATGAAAAACTGTTTTTT

d_call: -
clone_size: -
v_call: TRBV28
j_call: TRBJ1-2
cdr3_aa: CASSSAYGYTF
cdr3_nt: TGTGCCAGCAGCAGCGCCTATGGCTACACCTTC

d_call: -
clone_size: -
v_call: TRBV9
j_call: TRBJ1-5
cdr3_aa: CASSAVPRMEPQHF
cdr3_nt: TGTGCCAGCAGCGCGGTCCCCCGAATGGAGCCCCAGCATTTT

d_call: TRBD1
clone_size: -
v_call: TRBV28
j_call: TRBJ1-1
cdr3_aa: CASSPITGGLVTEAFF
cdr3_nt: TGTGCCAGCAGCCCAATTACAGGGGGCTTGGTCACTGAAGCTTTCTTT

d_call: -
clone_size: -
v_call: TRBV28
j_call: TRBJ1-2
cdr3_aa: CASSSMTGEDYGYTF
cdr3_nt: TGTGCCAGCAGTTCGATGACAGGAGAGGACTATGGCTACACCTTC